This T cell receptor beta chain was sequenced for a study of cytomegalovirus exposure and HLA in healthy donors listed by TCRdb under 2017. With regard to the full study: An earlier analysis of several hundred of the donors reported more than 250 Gb of sequence data and 117 million unique TCR beta sequences from some 180 million T cells. Roughly 300 gigabases of sequencing data and 70 million to 100 million unique TCR sequences made up an early release that covered about 640 HLA-typed donors. Of the 350 to 400 genotyped donors, around 81% fell in the genetic ancestry cluster associated with self-reported Caucasian donors. The study aimed to test whether cataloging public T cell receptors could reveal signatures of past pathogen exposure. The study profiled the T cell repertoires of 550 to 700 subjects by immunosequencing and related them to cytomegalovirus serostatus. Along with the approximately 620-subject first cohort, a separate validation cohort of about 110 different subjects was used. To predict cytomegalovirus infection status, the study combined high-throughput TCR immunosequencing, statistical association of individual TCRs with disease status, and machine learning. In a later analysis, previously published TCR beta repertoires from 666 donors were re-analyzed and high-resolution HLA genotyping was added so that TCR occurrence patterns could be studied. Rather than drawing on any new phenotypic data, the later analysis identified candidate immune exposures from TCR beta sequences and the way those sequences occurred across donors. To decide whether each TCR beta V gene segment behaved as functional or pseudogenic, an earlier analysis of approximately 590 of the donors relied on high-throughput TCR beta sequencing. Donor age, sex, ethnicity and CMV serostatus were compiled alongside the repertoire data. In a later genetic analysis, genome-wide SNP genotypes for about 65% of the roughly 670 donors were used, and that subset was treated as a discovery cohort. Every discovery cohort repertoire had been produced on one sequencing platform. Class I and class II HLA loci were covered by the typing at four-digit resolution. The number of typed donors differed by locus: about 620-630 for A, B, C, DRB1 and DQB1; 500 to 550 for DQA1; 606 for DPA1; and some 450 for DPB1. A handful of DR-DQ haplotypes were handled as single units for association and clustering because linkage in the cohort was strong. Among roughly 400 genotyped donors of the cohort, an average of around 240,000 unique TCR beta nucleotide sequences was sequenced per donor, of which about 19% were non-productive. Overall study results and their limits: Because HLA typing was missing for some donors at each locus, association tests included only the typed subset. A later analysis found that TCR association rates varied across HLA loci, with DRB1 alleles showing the most associated TCRs and HLA-C alleles the fewest. Assigning TCR associations to individual alleles was difficult when HLA alleles, especially DR and DQ, strongly co-occurred. Linkage disequilibrium might explain the correlated functional status among segregating V segments, but an unknown experimental factor could not be excluded. This cohort had only TCR beta chains sequenced, and the lack of alpha or paired-chain data limited which features could be detected. According to a later genetic analysis, donors in an Asian-associated ancestry cluster had fewer N-insertions in productive TCRs than the approximately 610-donor mean. While some public TCRs were present in many individuals, most TCR sequences turned up only very rarely across donors. According to a later analysis, parvovirus B19, influenza, CMV and Epstein-Barr virus appeared linked to several top co-occurrence clusters. Because counts were too low, about 18 rarely observed V segments, including chromosome 9 orphons, were excluded from the earlier analysis of some 590 of the donors. In a later analysis, most CMV-associated TCR beta chains were found to appear HLA-restricted, with HLA associations seemingly driven largely by CMV exposure. A few of the identified cytomegalovirus-associated TCR beta chains were confirmed in vitro to be specific for cytomegalovirus antigens. It was suggested by the authors that the approach could potentially be generalized to other disease states and immunological phenotypes. The study gave a list of 150 to 200 TCR beta chains associated with cytomegalovirus. Presence/absence analyses assumed roughly uniform sequencing depth across donors, an assumption that may not hold. For the cohort, immune exposure information was limited to CMV serostatus. A later analysis found that HLA-associated TCR beta chains were more clonally expanded and had lower generation probabilities than equally common non-associated chains. The classifier was reported to diagnose cytomegalovirus status with high specificity and sensitivity in both the original and validation cohorts. A further reported finding was that TCR beta sequences accurately predicted the HLA-A and HLA-B alleles for most subjects in the first cohort. Specific HLA alleles were associated with 18,000 or so TCR beta sequences at a false discovery rate of 0.05 in a later analysis. A cluster of highly shared sequence variants was judged likely to represent a technical artifact of the sequencing pipeline. Broadly in line with IMGT annotations, most TCR beta V segments showed up in productive rearrangements about 87% or about 30% of the time in an earlier analysis of several hundred of the donors. V-gene and J-gene trimming of TCR beta chains was associated with a missense DCLRE1C variant in a later genetic analysis, and the association was replicated in an independent cohort.

The cohort consisted of hundreds of healthy bone marrow donors. At the time of sampling, every cohort member was nominally healthy, though immune exposures that went unrecorded were likely present. The donor tested CMV seropositive and was one of the 289 seropositive cohort members. Each donor provided a peripheral blood sample, and peripheral blood mononuclear cells were used for TCR beta sequencing. Genomic DNA extraction from the blood cell samples was performed with the Qiagen DNeasy Blood Extraction Kit. Library method: the immunoSEQ multiplex PCR assay. A mixture of 60 forward primers for TCR Vbeta segments and 13 reverse primers for TCR Jbeta segments was used in the multiplex PCR. A multiplex PCR assay on genomic DNA amplified the CDR3 region of rearranged TCR beta genes. Amplified TCR beta libraries were sequenced as 87-base-pair reads on the Illumina HiSeq System. In the source study's methods: Across the roughly 700 repertoires, a later analysis counted 80 million or so unique TCR beta chains, 9.5 million to 12 million of which were shared by at least two donors. A nearest-neighbor algorithm error-corrected the raw reads and collapsed the reads into unique sequences, merging closely related sequences to remove PCR and sequencing errors. Alignment of CDR3 sequences to IMGT reference sequences was used to assign V, D and J gene segments. For a sequence to be retained, at least a six-nucleotide match to both a V gene segment and a J gene segment was required. Rearrangements were called productive when the CDR3 lacked stop codons and stayed in frame with V and J; all others were non-productive. CDR3 was defined by IMGT convention, running from the second conserved V-encoded cysteine to the conserved J-encoded phenylalanine. In an earlier analysis of 500 to 650 of the donors, sequences lacking an unambiguous match to a single V gene segment were excluded. In an earlier analysis of roughly 500 of the donors, V segments were called functional above 56.7% productive rearrangements and were called segregating when the between-donor standard deviation exceeded 5%. A statistical classification framework was built to diagnose cytomegalovirus status from the catalog of TCR beta chain sequences. In a later analysis, V and J genes were assigned by comparing TCR nucleotide sequences against IMGT/GENE-DB human TR gene sequences. Using the TCRdist pipeline, a later analysis assigned CDR3 sequences along with most-parsimonious VDJ recombination scenarios. In a later analysis, each TCR beta chain was defined by its CDR3 amino acid sequence together with its V-gene family, and reads lacking a unique V-gene family were excluded. A later analysis removed 592 highly shared, low-generation-probability nucleotide sequences to deal with suspected cross-contamination and a sequencing artifact. In a later analysis, a clonal expansion index for each public chain was calculated from normalized within-repertoire ranks of inferred template counts. A later analysis computed generation probabilities with a VDJ recombination model fitted to out-of-frame rearrangements, and checked the results against IGoR. In a later analysis, TCR-TCR, TCR-HLA and TCR-CMV co-occurrence was scored with hypergeometric tests, and a repertoire-size bias correction was applied to TCR pairs. To estimate false discovery rates, a later analysis permuted the HLA or CMV assignments 20 times. A later analysis grouped co-occurring TCRs with DBSCAN, adding TCRdist sequence similarity when clustering within HLA-allele-positive subsets. Co-occurrence clustering excluded repertoires with fewer than 30,000 or more than 120,000 public chains, plus five with anomalous nucleotide sharing. The source is immuneACCESS, and TCRdb retained only in-frame sequences with V and J called. Part of the clones is not carried over; for the studies checked, unresolved V genes explain less than half of this, and the remainder is unexplained. The V and J calls and clone size come from that table; D and trimming were worked out from the DNA. Recorded for this sample are 50,000 to 75,000 clones; just under 75% of them occurred a single time. Of the sample, about 7% falls within the top ten clones.

Details on this clone: Its antigen has not been determined. Per-base quality was not reported, and no clone a single base away is much larger than it.

Sequencing was carried out using PBMCs. The receptor was derived from a young man in good health and CMV-seropositive.

The DNA is as follows: TGTGCCAGCAGCCCTTCACGCGACGGAGGATCCTACGAGCAGTACTTC. Its protein reads: CASSPSRDGGSYEQYF. In this chain, TRBV7-3 is recombined with TRBJ2-7; the D gene is possibly TRBD2, with 5 bases matching. The CDR3 measures 16 amino acids from cysteine to phenylalanine. Only the CDR3 part of the read is kept: 48 bases, read in frame from the first base. The germline V gene yields SGHTA for CDR1 and FQGTGA for CDR2. Relative to germline, V is 5 bases shorter and J is 1 base shorter, with 18 bases between their ends.